The rows below give T cell receptor beta chains drawn from one sample of a study of blood T cell repertoires in COVID-19. The assay was immunoSEQ multiplex PCR, and TCRdb's table has in-frame clones only and misses some. The top ten clones hold around 4% of a sample with about 330,000 clones, roughly 88% of them seen once. Sequencing input: peripheral blood. These receptors came from a woman between 45 and 60 years old with active or convalescent COVID-19. Each CDR3 is given with its conserved first and last residue. The D gene is left open where the match is weak. Size values are once, few and many counts, or a class for expanded clones, and some rows have none.

NA	NA	TRBV5-5	TRBJ1-5	TGTGCCAGCAGCGAAATCCTAAGCGGTCAGCCCCAGCATTTT	CASSEILSGQPQHF
once	NA	TRBV15	TRBJ2-1	TGTGCCACCAGCAGAGATCAGCTTAGCGCGAATGAGCAGTTCTTC	CATSRDQLSANEQFF
NA	TRBD1	TRBV28	TRBJ2-1	TGTGCCAGCAGTTTATTTTCAGGGGGACAGTTCTTC	CASSLFSGGQFF
NA	TRBD1	TRBV6-4	TRBJ2-6	TGTGCCAGCAGTGATCGGGGACAGGGGACTGGGGCCAACGTCCTGACTTTC	CASSDRGQGTGANVLTF
once	TRBD1	TRBV19	TRBJ2-5	TGTGCCAGTAGTGTAGGGACAGGTTTATCGACCCAGTACTTC	CASSVGTGLSTQYF
NA	NA	TRBV28	TRBJ2-3	TGTGCCAGCAGTTTCCAGCGGATATCCACAGATACGCAGTATTTT	CASSFQRISTDTQYF
NA	NA	TRBV6-5	TRBJ1-1	TGTGCCAGCAGACCACAGCCGAACACTGAAGCTTTCTTT	CASRPQPNTEAFF
NA	TRBD1	TRBV23-1	TRBJ2-7	TGCGCCAGCAGTCAATCAAGGCAGGGGGTGTCCTACGAGCAGTACTTC	CASSQSRQGVSYEQYF
NA	NA	TRBV27	TRBJ2-1	TGTGCCAGCAGTTTATCGTGGCTAGGCGATTACAATGAGCAGTTCTTC	CASSLSWLGDYNEQFF
NA	TRBD1	TRBV6-6	TRBJ1-6	TGTGCCAGCAGCCTTACTCGTGCAGGGGGCATTTCACCCCTCCACTTT	CASSLTRAGGISPLHF
once	NA	TRBV6-5	TRBJ2-7	TGTGCCAGCACTATTACGCATACCTACGAGCAGTACTTC	CASTITHTYEQYF
NA	TRBD2	TRBV5-1	TRBJ2-7	TGCGCCAGCAGCGGGACTAGCGGGACCTACGAGCAGTACTTC	CASSGTSGTYEQYF
NA	TRBD1	TRBV4-1	TRBJ1-6	TGCGCCAGCAGCCGAAAAGATGGGGACAGGGGTAATTCACCCCTCCACTTT	CASSRKDGDRGNSPLHF
NA	NA	TRBV7-2	TRBJ1-1	TGTGCCAGCAGCTTAGGCGGGTCGGGGACTGAAGCTTTCTTT	CASSLGGSGTEAFF
NA	TRBD2	TRBV3-1/TRBV3-2	TRBJ2-5	TGTGCCAGCAGACGTACTAGCGCCAAAGAGACCCAGTACTTC	CASRRTSAKETQYF
few	NA	TRBV7-9	TRBJ1-5	TGTGCCAGCAGCTCCCGTCCGGACAGAAGATATAGCAATCAGCCCCAGCATTTT	CASSSRPDRRYSNQPQHF
NA	TRBD1	TRBV5-7	TRBJ1-5	TGTGCCAGCAGCCAGACTTCAGGGGGAGACAATCAGCCCCAGCATTTT	CASSQTSGGDNQPQHF
NA	NA	TRBV5-6	TRBJ1-2	TGTGCCAGCAGCTTGGAACAGGGCTATGGCTACACCTTC	CASSLEQGYGYTF
NA	TRBD1	TRBV4-1	TRBJ1-4	TGCGCCAGCAGCCAACTGGGACAGGCGGTTAATGAAAAACTGTTTTTT	CASSQLGQAVNEKLFF
NA	NA	TRBV7-9	TRBJ2-2	TGTGCCAGCAGCCGGGGTAACACCGGGGAGCTGTTTTTT	CASSRGNTGELFF
NA	NA	TRBV30	TRBJ1-1	TGTGCCTGGAGTGATAACGGCGGAGCTTTCTTT	CAWSDNGGAFF
NA	NA	TRBV12-3/TRBV12-4	TRBJ2-1	TGTGCCAGCAGGAGAGATTACAATGAGCAGTTCTTC	CASRRDYNEQFF
few	TRBD1	TRBV2	TRBJ2-2	TGTGCCAGCAGTGAAGGGACAGGGAACACCGGGGAGCTGTTTTTT	CASSEGTGNTGELFF
NA	NA	TRBV7-2	TRBJ1-1	TGTGCCAGCAGCTTAGTTGGCGAAGCTTTCTTT	CASSLVGEAFF
once	NA	TRBV10-1	TRBJ2-1	TGCGCCAGCAGTGATCCCCCCGACAGCTATGAGCAGTTCTTC	CASSDPPDSYEQFF
NA	NA	TRBV2	TRBJ2-7	TGTGCCAGCAGTGATCGGGAGGGGGCCGAGCAGTACTTC	CASSDREGAEQYF
NA	NA	TRBV2	TRBJ2-3	TGTGCCAGCAGCCAGGACAACGGTACGCAGTATTTT	CASSQDNGTQYF
NA	NA	TRBV4-3	TRBJ2-7	TGCGCCAGCAGCCAAGAGGAGTACTACGAGCAGTACTTC	CASSQEEYYEQYF
NA	NA	TRBV5-1	TRBJ2-6	TGCGCCAGCAGCCCCGGTTGGTCTGGGGCCAACGTCCTGACTTTC	CASSPGWSGANVLTF
NA	NA	TRBV7-9	TRBJ1-1	TGTGCCAGCAGTTTCAGTCCAAACACTGAAGCTTTCTTT	CASSFSPNTEAFF
NA	TRBD1	TRBV30	TRBJ1-1	TGTGCCTGGAGTAACGACAGGGGGATGACTGAAGCTTTCTTT	CAWSNDRGMTEAFF
NA	NA	TRBV27	TRBJ2-7	TGTGCCAGCAGTTTATCCGGGGGACCCTACGAGCAGTACTTC	CASSLSGGPYEQYF
NA	NA	TRBV5-1	TRBJ1-2	TGCGCCAGCAGCTTTCGCAGGGGTGATGGCTACACCTTC	CASSFRRGDGYTF
NA	NA	TRBV6-5	TRBJ1-3	TGTGCCAGCAGGCTCTCAGGGAACACCATATATTTT	CASRLSGNTIYF
NA	NA	TRBV12-3/TRBV12-4	TRBJ2-7	TGTGCCAGCAGTCCATTTACAGACAACGAGCAGTACTTC	CASSPFTDNEQYF
NA	TRBD2	TRBV4-1	TRBJ2-2	TGCGCCAGCAGCCCCGGGGGGGATCTTACCGGGGAGCTGTTTTTT	CASSPGGDLTGELFF
NA	NA	TRBV7-3	TRBJ2-5	TGTGCCAGCAGCTTAATGGCCCGCGGGTACCAAGAGACCCAGTACTTC	CASSLMARGYQETQYF
NA	TRBD1	TRBV7-7	TRBJ1-1	TGTGCTAGCAGCTTAGGACAGGGGACCTTGGCGAACACTGAAGCTTTCTTT	CASSLGQGTLANTEAFF
NA	NA	TRBV12-5	TRBJ1-2	TGTGCTAGTGGTTTGGTACCGGGTCAGGGGTATGGCTACACCTTC	CASGLVPGQGYGYTF
NA	TRBD2	TRBV6-5	TRBJ2-7	TGTGCCAGCAGGTTAGCGGGAGCCTCGTCCTACGAGCAGTACTTC	CASRLAGASSYEQYF
NA	NA	TRBV28	TRBJ2-5	TGTGCCAGCAGTGGCGACATACTTAGGGAGACCCAGTACTTC	CASSGDILRETQYF
NA	TRBD1	TRBV25-1	TRBJ1-2	TGTGCCAGCAGTGAACCCGGACAGGGGCGAAGCGTCTATGGCTACACCTTC	CASSEPGQGRSVYGYTF
once	NA	TRBV27	TRBJ2-2	TGTGCCAGCAGTTTCTGGGGGCAGGCCGGGGAGCTGTTTTTT	CASSFWGQAGELFF
NA	TRBD2	TRBV7-3	TRBJ2-2	TGTGCCAGCAGCCCCCAGGGGACTAGCGGGGGGGCTAGGACCGGGGAGCTGTTTTTT	CASSPQGTSGGARTGELFF
NA	NA	TRBV3-1/TRBV3-2	TRBJ2-2	TGTGCCAGCAGCCAAGGACAGCGAAGTACCGGGGAGCTGTTTTTT	CASSQGQRSTGELFF
NA	TRBD1	TRBV7-6	TRBJ1-4	TGTGCCAGCAGCTTAGCTCGGACAGGGGGCTTTAATGAAAAACTGTTTTTT	CASSLARTGGFNEKLFF
NA	TRBD1	TRBV28	TRBJ1-3	TGTGCCAGCAGTCAAACAGGGGGCCCTGGAAACACCATATATTTT	CASSQTGGPGNTIYF
NA	TRBD1	TRBV30	TRBJ1-1	TGTGCCTGGAGTAAGGACAGGGTCGACACTGAAGCTTTCTTT	CAWSKDRVDTEAFF
once	TRBD1	TRBV7-6	TRBJ2-2	TGTGCCAGCAGCCCTAGACGACAGGGGGCTACCGGGGAGCTGTTTTTT	CASSPRRQGATGELFF
NA	TRBD2	TRBV7-8	TRBJ2-3	TGTGCCAGCAGCTTAGCACTAGCGGGAGAAACAGATACGCAGTATTTT	CASSLALAGETDTQYF
NA	NA	TRBV4-2	TRBJ2-1	TGTGCCAGCAGCCAAGAGGTGAGGAGAACCACATACAATGAGCAGTTCTTC	CASSQEVRRTTYNEQFF
few	NA	TRBV19	TRBJ2-5	TGTGCCAGTAGTGGTAGGGGGACAAGTGAGACCCAGTACTTC	CASSGRGTSETQYF
NA	TRBD2	TRBV30	TRBJ2-7	TGTGCCTGGGCGACGGGGGGCTACGAGCAGTACTTC	CAWATGGYEQYF
NA	NA	TRBV7-2	TRBJ2-7	TGTGCCAGCAGCTTGGGTGACACGGGACTCTTCTACGAGCAGTACTTC	CASSLGDTGLFYEQYF
NA	NA	TRBV29-1	TRBJ1-1	TGCAGCGCTCTCCCGCGGGCAGGAACCTTAACAAGTGAAGCTTTCTTT	CSALPRAGTLTSEAFF